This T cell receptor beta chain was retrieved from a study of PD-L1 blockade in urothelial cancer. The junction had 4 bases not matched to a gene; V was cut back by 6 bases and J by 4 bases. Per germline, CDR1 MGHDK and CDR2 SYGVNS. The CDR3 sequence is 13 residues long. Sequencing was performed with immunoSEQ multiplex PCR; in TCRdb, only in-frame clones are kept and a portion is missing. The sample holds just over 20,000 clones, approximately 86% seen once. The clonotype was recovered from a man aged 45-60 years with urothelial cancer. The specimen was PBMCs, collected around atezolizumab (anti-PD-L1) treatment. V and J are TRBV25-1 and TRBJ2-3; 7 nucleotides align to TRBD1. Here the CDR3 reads CASRGQGADTQYF. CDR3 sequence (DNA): TGTGCCAGCAGAGGGCAGGGGGCAGATACGCAGTATTTT.